Included here is one TCR beta chain sequence, with context. Its antigen remains unknown. Sequenced by immunoSEQ multiplex PCR; TCRdb stores in-frame clones only, minus some. Among roughly 640,000 clones listed, 95% to 98% were seen once. Among the donors, all were Caucasian adults who lived in Nashville, Tennessee. Naive CD45RA+ and memory CD45RA-negative subsets were split from CD4+ cells. These data originate in a study of shared clonotypes between healthy human individuals. Trimming took off 0 bases at V and 3 bases at J, with 9 bases between the two ends. The CDR3 is 14 amino acids. General study findings and limits: The study's rarefaction showed incomplete sorted-subset sequencing despite large depth.

The chain uses TRBV23-1 and TRBJ2-7, with D tentatively TRBD1 (6 bases). TRBV23-1 carries the ORF label, with uncertain function. This TCR came from a woman aged 25 to 39 in good health. Sequences were obtained from naive CD4+ T cells sorted from blood. Subset specified: CD45RA+ positively selected. In nucleotides, the CDR3 is TGCGCCAGCAGTCAATCGGACAGACGCTACGAGCAGTACTTC. It specifies CASSQSDRRYEQYF.